The next 6 T cell receptor beta chains were all read from a single sample in a study of CD8 T cells in cerebrospinal fluid in Alzheimer's disease. TCRdb re-called the 10x single-cell sequencing reads and catalogs CDR3 proteins one per entry, DNA excluded. Here the sample table reports roughly 1,600 distinct CDR3 sequences. Source material: cerebrospinal fluid. These receptors all stem from a human donor with mild cognitive impairment.

The rearrangement joins TRBV5-4 to TRBJ2-1. There are 13 residues in the CDR3. The germline CDR1 and CDR2 sequences are SGHNT and YYREEE (reference sequence). CDR3 amino acids: CASSLESYNEQFF.

Frequency places this clonotype as medium-sized (0.01 to 0.1%). The chain joins TRBV7-3 to TRBJ2-1; TCRdb indicates TRBD2, and absent DNA this call remains unverified. CDR1 SGHTA and CDR2 FQGTGA come from the germline V gene. This CDR3 comprises 15 residues. The CDR3 reads CASSLNSFTSNEQFF.

This clonotype is classed as medium-sized by frequency. The chain is built from TRBV30 and TRBJ1-6. Germline values: CDR1 GTSNPN, CDR2 SVGIG (reference sequence). The CDR3 spans 14 residues. The CDR3 reads CAWSGDVPDSPLHF.

Its frequency marks this clonotype as medium-sized. V is TRBV6-1 and J is TRBJ2-5. Germline CDR1 MNHNS, CDR2 SASEGT. The CDR3 is 12 residues long. CDR3 sequence: CASTAVRETQYF.

This chain links TRBV7-8 with TRBJ2-3; the D call from TCRdb, TRBD2, cannot be confirmed without DNA. The CDR3 contains 16 residues. Germline assignment: CDR1 SGHVS and CDR2 FQNEAQ. CDR3 sequence: CASSLGLAGSIDTQYF.

The genes are TRBV27 and TRBJ2-3; TCRdb outputs TRBD2, but without DNA this stays unchecked. This CDR3 spans 16 amino acids. Germline V gene sequence: CDR1 MNHEY, CDR2 SMNVEV (reference sequence). CDR3 residues: CASSLSSGVSTDTQYF.